This T cell receptor (beta chain) was retrieved from a study of blood T cell repertoires in COVID-19. This CDR3 contains 13 residues. The V gene's germline CDR1 is SGHTA and CDR2 FQGTGA. Trimming cost V 5 bases and J 1 base, with 8 bases left between them. Only in-frame clones appear in the TCRdb table, and some are missing; sequencing was by immunoSEQ multiplex PCR. The sample contains just under 150,000 clones, roughly 85% of which appear only once. The chain uses TRBV7-3 and TRBJ2-5; TRBD2 is a possible D gene (5 bases). The clonotype comes from a human donor with acute or convalescent COVID-19. The donor label of this sample is uncertain. Sequencing used peripheral blood. The CDR3 sequence is CASSLASQETQYF. The CDR3, as DNA: TGTGCCAGCAGCCTAGCTTCCCAAGAGACCCAGTACTTC.